This record covers a single TCR beta chain. Looked up from germline, CDR1 is LNHDA and CDR2 is SQIVND (reference sequence). V lost 2 bases to trimming and J lost 0 bases; unmatched junction nucleotides: 8. This CDR3 is built from 17 residues. This entry comes from a study of blood T cell repertoires in COVID-19. On the study more broadly: Spain, Italy and the United States supplied samples that represented acute and convalescent COVID-19. T cells, B-cell-depleted T cells, or PBMCs provided the cDNA or gDNA that served as material.

Original methodology: Estimates of nucleated cell counts were drawn from the amplification of reference gene primers. Assay used: immunoSEQ multiplex PCR; TCRdb lists only in-frame clones, some missing. V and J calls and clone size are as listed in that table; D and trimming were resolved from the DNA. The sample carries approximately 74,000 clones, roughly 83% recorded once. Sequencing was done on a sample of peripheral blood. The origin of this receptor is an older man with active or convalescent COVID-19. This chain links TRBV19 with TRBJ1-1; 8 bases are shared with TRBD1. The CDR3 DNA is TGTGCCAGTAGTATAATATGGGACAGGATCATGAACACTGAAGCTTTCTTT. It encodes CASSIIWDRIMNTEAFF.